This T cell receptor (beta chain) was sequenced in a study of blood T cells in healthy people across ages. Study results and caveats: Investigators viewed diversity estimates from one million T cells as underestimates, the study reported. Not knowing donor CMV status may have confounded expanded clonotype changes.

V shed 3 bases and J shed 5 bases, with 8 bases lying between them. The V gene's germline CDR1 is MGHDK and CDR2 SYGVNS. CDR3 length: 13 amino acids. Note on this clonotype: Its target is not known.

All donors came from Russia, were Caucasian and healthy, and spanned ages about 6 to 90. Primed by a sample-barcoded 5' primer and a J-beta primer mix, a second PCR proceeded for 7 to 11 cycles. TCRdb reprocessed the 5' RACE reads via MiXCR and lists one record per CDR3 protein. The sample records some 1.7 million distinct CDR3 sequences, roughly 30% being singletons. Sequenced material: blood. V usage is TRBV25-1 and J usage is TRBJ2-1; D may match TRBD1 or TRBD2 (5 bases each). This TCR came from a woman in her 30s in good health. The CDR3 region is CASSEGEHNEQFF. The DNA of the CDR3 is TGTGCCAGCAGTGAGGGGGAACACAATGAGCAGTTCTTC. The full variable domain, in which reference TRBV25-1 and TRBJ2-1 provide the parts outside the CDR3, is EADIYQTPRYLVIGTGKKITLECSQTMGHDKMYWYQQDPGMELHLIHYSYGVNSTEKGDLSSESTVSRIRTEHFPLTLESARPSHTSQYLCASSEGEHNEQFFGPGTRLTVL.